Each of the 32 T cell receptor beta chains below was sequenced from the same sample in a study of T cells in Graves' hyperthyroidism and ophthalmopathy. Researchers amplified the TCR beta CDR3 regions from RNA transcripts. The HTBI set primed first-round TCR CDR3 RT-PCR. TCRdb redid the calling of the multiplex PCR reads with MiXCR, one entry per CDR3 protein. The data show roughly 180,000 distinct CDR3 sequences, 9.4% seen once. Specimen: blood. Receptors were obtained from a woman aged 18-35 years with Graves' hyperthyroidism that later progressed to Graves' ophthalmopathy.

This clonotype was observed at least ten times. The rearrangement joins TRBV2 to TRBJ1-3; D unresolved. CDR1 is SNHLY, CDR2 FYNNEI, per germline. This CDR3 region has 13 residues. V lost 7 bases and J 0 bases, leaving 7 bases between the germline ends. In DNA, the CDR3 is TGTGCCAGCATTGCCAACTCTGGAAACACCATATATTTT. Translating it yields CASIANSGNTIYF.

This clonotype was recorded many times. The chain has TRBV28 and TRBJ1-2; 9 bases match TRBD1. Germline-derived CDR1 and CDR2 are MDHEN and SYDVKM. CDR3 length equals 15 residues. V shed 4 bases, J shed 7 bases, and the junction held 10 bases outside the gene matches. The CDR3 reads CASSWDRDREGGYTF. In DNA form, the CDR3 reads TGTGCCAGCAGTTGGGACCGGGACAGGGAGGGTGGCTACACCTTC.

The table lists this clonotype with many counts. This chain links TRBV11-2 with TRBJ2-3, with D unresolved. The V gene's germline CDR1 is SGHAT and CDR2 FQNNGV. Trimming shortened V by 1 base and J by 0 bases, and 11 bases separated the two germline ends. The CDR3 consists of 16 residues. CDR3: CASSLGGGPSTDTQYF. The CDR3 DNA follows: TGTGCCAGCAGCTTAGGAGGCGGCCCAAGCACAGATACGCAGTATTTT.

This clonotype was detected many times. The rearrangement links TRBV30 to TRBJ1-1; D unclear. Trimming took 0 bases from V and 6 from J, leaving 14 bases between them. The CDR3 length is 14 residues. Per the germline V gene, CDR1 is GTSNPN and CDR2 is SVGIG (reference sequence). CDR3 coding DNA: TGTGCCTGGAGTGTATTGGTGGTTGGGCCTGAAGCTTTCTTT. It codes for CAWSVLVVGPEAFF.

In this sample, this clonotype turned up many times. This chain connects TRBV12-3 or TRBV12-4 to TRBJ1-5; D may be TRBD1 (6 bases). There are 14 residues in the CDR3. The V and J ends lost 7 bases and 6 bases respectively, with 16 bases between them. The DNA for the CDR3 is TGTGCCAGCACCCCTCAGGGGCGTAGTCAGCCCCAGCATTTT. Amino acid sequence: CASTPQGRSQPQHF.

This clonotype was observed many times. V and J are TRBV28 and TRBJ2-2; D is perhaps TRBD2 (5 bases). In germline, CDR1 is MDHEN, CDR2 SYDVKM. V was shortened by 3 bases and J by 4 bases, with 9 bases between the two germline ends. The CDR3 totals 14 residues. DNA of the CDR3: TGTGCCAGCAGTTTCGGAGGAGTCACCGGGGAGCTGTTTTTT. Translated: CASSFGGVTGELFF.

This clonotype has more than one count but fewer than ten. The chain carries TRBV4-1 and TRBJ2-3; tentatively, D is TRBD1 or TRBD2 (5 bases each). The V end lost 3 bases, the J end lost 5 bases, and 18 bases lay between the germline ends. CDR1 is MGHRA, CDR2 YSYEKL, per germline. This CDR3 has 16 amino acids. CDR3 in DNA: TGCGCCAGCAGCCAGCACAGGTTGGGGGTGGTAGATACGCAGTATTTT. Encoded protein: CASSQHRLGVVDTQYF.

This clonotype has a count of ten or more. The rearrangement joins TRBV7-3 to TRBJ2-1, with TRBD1 matching 7 bases. J was trimmed by 8 bases and V by 1 base; bases with no gene match: 2. Germline V gene lookup returns CDR1 SGHTA and CDR2 FQGTGA. The CDR3 consists of 13 residues. Here the CDR3 DNA reads TGTGCCAGCAGCTTAATAGGGGGCCATGAGCAGTTCTTC. Amino acids: CASSLIGGHEQFF.

In this sample, this clonotype turned up many times. This chain joins TRBV20-1 and TRBJ2-4; 10 bases map to TRBD2. The CDR3 covers 18 residues. The V segment lost 2 bases and the J segment 3 bases; nucleotides outside the gene matches: 13. CDR1 and CDR2 from the germline V gene are DFQATT and SNEGSKA (reference sequence). The CDR3 bases are TGCAGTGCTAGATTGGCTAGCGGGAGTGGGGGTGGCAAAAACATTCAGTACTTC. Its protein is CSARLASGSGGGKNIQYF.

CDR3 region: CASSVESGGASGELFF. The CDR3 nucleotides read TGTGCCAGCAGCGTAGAAAGCGGGGGGGCCTCGGGGGAGCTGTTTTTT. The chain links TRBV9 to TRBJ2-2; the match to TRBD2 covers 10 bases. After removal of 0 bases from V and 8 bases from J, the junction contained 7 bases not matched to a gene. The CDR3 is 16 amino acids. Germline V gives CDR1 SGDLS, CDR2 YYNGEE. Full variable domain (rest looked up from reference TRBV9 and TRBJ2-2): DSGVTQTPKHLITATGQRVTLRCSPRSGDLSVYWYQQSLDQGLQFLIQYYNGEERAKGNILERFSAQQFPDLHSELNLSSLELGDSALYFCASSVESGGASGELFFGEGSRLTVL.

The V gene is TRBV10-3, the J gene TRBJ2-5; 7 bases map to TRBD1. This CDR3 comprises 13 residues. Per the germline V gene, CDR1 is ENHRY and CDR2 is SYGVKD. J was trimmed by 2 bases and V by 10 bases; bases with no gene match: 7. The CDR3 reads CATHGTAQETQYF. In DNA form, the CDR3 reads TGTGCCACCCATGGGACAGCACAAGAGACCCAGTACTTC.

Ten or more counts support this clonotype. For the CDR3, the DNA is TGTGCCAGCAGCTTAGGACAGGGGGGCTTTTCACCCCTCCACTTT. As protein: CASSLGQGGFSPLHF. The rearrangement links TRBV13 to TRBJ1-6, with 8 positions matching TRBD1. J was trimmed by 9 bases and V by 0 bases; bases with no gene match: 4. CDR1 PRHDT and CDR2 FYEKMQ come from the germline V gene (reference sequence). The CDR3 is 15 amino acids.

This clonotype was observed at least ten times. The chain combines TRBV20-1 with TRBJ1-2, with no clear D. Trimming took 3 bases from V and 1 from J, leaving 12 bases between them. The germline V gene has CDR1 DFQATT and CDR2 SNEGSKA (reference sequence). The CDR3 covers 14 residues. The CDR3 protein is CSARDTLNNYGYTF. The CDR3 region has the DNA TGCAGTGCTAGGGATACATTGAATAACTATGGCTACACCTTC.

The table lists this clonotype with a few counts. The rearrangement uses TRBV4-2 and TRBJ2-3; tentative D call: TRBD2 (5 bases). Germline CDR1 reads LGHNA; CDR2 reads YNFKEQ. Between the trimmed V and J ends, which lost 4 bases and 2 bases, there was a span of 13 bases. This CDR3 has 15 amino acids. The CDR3 sequence is CASSRGLEPTDTQYF. The CDR3 nucleotides read TGTGCCAGCAGCCGTGGACTCGAGCCCACAGATACGCAGTATTTT.

The sample holds many counts of this clonotype. V and J are TRBV24-1 and TRBJ1-1; maybe TRBD1 (5 bases). Trimming stripped 6 bases from V and 4 bases from J, with 14 bases between. The CDR3 extends over 14 amino acids. Per germline, CDR1 KGHDR and CDR2 SFDVKD. The CDR3 DNA reads TGTGCCACCAGTCCCGGGGCTGGATTCACTGAAGCTTTCTTT. It translates to CATSPGAGFTEAFF.

Concerning this clonotype itself: A much larger clone differs from this one at a single base, so this may be a read error. V and J are TRBV3-1 and TRBJ1-4; tentatively, D is TRBD1 (5 bases). The CDR3 is made up of 13 amino acids. The germline CDR1 and CDR2 sequences are LGHDT and YNNKEL (reference sequence). Trimming stripped 1 base from V and 8 bases from J, with 8 bases between. CDR3 in amino acids: CASSQGSGEKLFF. In DNA, the CDR3 is TGTGCCAGCAGCCAAGGATCAGGGGAAAAACTGTTTTTT.

This clonotype was observed at least ten times. The CDR3 DNA follows: TGTGCCAGCAGTTCTAGCGGGATTACCTACGAGCAGTACTTC. Protein product: CASSSSGITYEQYF. J is TRBJ2-7 and V is TRBV12-3 or TRBV12-4, with TRBD2 matching over 9 bases. V lost 4 bases, J lost 2 bases, and 3 bases stayed unmatched. The CDR3 covers 14 residues.

This clonotype was detected many times. This chain joins TRBV20-1 and TRBJ2-7; possibly TRBD1 or TRBD2 for D (7 bases each). This CDR3 is built from 13 residues. The germline V and J ends were trimmed by 8 bases and 7 bases, with 21 bases remaining between them. The germline CDR1 and CDR2 sequences are DFQATT and SNEGSKA (reference sequence). The CDR3 reads CSLGGAGGKEQYF. The CDR3, as DNA: TGCAGTCTAGGGGGGGCAGGGGGAAAAGAGCAGTACTTC.

This clonotype came up many times. This rearrangement joins TRBV20-1 to TRBJ1-2; D possibly corresponds to TRBD1 (6 bases). The germline gives CDR1 DFQATT, CDR2 SNEGSKA (reference sequence). The CDR3 loop spans 12 amino acids. Trimming removed 6 bases from V and 3 bases from J, with 11 bases in between. CDR3 nucleotide sequence: TGCAGTGCCCAGGGGAGGGACTATGGCTACACCTTC. It is translated as CSAQGRDYGYTF.

Only a few counts were recorded for this clonotype. The J gene is TRBJ1-2, the V gene TRBV4-2; 8 nucleotides line up with TRBD1. The CDR3 contains 16 residues. From germline, CDR1 is LGHNA and CDR2 YNFKEQ. The V segment lost 0 bases and the J segment 2 bases; nucleotides outside the gene matches: 5. The CDR3 reads CASSQDLRTGNYGYTF. DNA of the CDR3: TGTGCCAGCAGCCAAGATTTAAGGACAGGGAACTATGGCTACACCTTC.

This clonotype was observed many times. This rearrangement joins TRBV29-1 to TRBJ1-5; no definite D call. CDR3 length: 16 amino acids. The V end lost 1 base, the J end lost 2 bases, and 15 bases lay between the germline ends. Germline V gives CDR1 SQVTM, CDR2 ANQGSEA. The CDR3 spells CSVEVTSGSGNQPQHF. CDR3 bases: TGCAGCGTTGAAGTTACGTCGGGATCGGGCAATCAGCCCCAGCATTTT. Using reference TRBV29-1 and TRBJ1-5 for the parts outside the CDR3, the full variable domain is SAVISQKPSRDICQRGTSLTIQCQVDSQVTMMFWYRQQPGQSLTLIATANQGSEATYESGFVIDKFPISRPNLTFSTLTVSNMSPEDSSIYLCSVEVTSGSGNQPQHFGDGTRLSIL.

This clonotype showed up many times. The J gene is TRBJ2-7, the V gene TRBV28; D is possibly TRBD1 (5 bases). Germline V lookup: CDR1 MDHEN, CDR2 SYDVKM. The V end lost 2 bases, the J end lost 5 bases, and 10 bases lay between the germline ends. The CDR3 runs to 13 residues. The CDR3 spells CASSLGRAHEQYF. The CDR3 DNA reads as TGTGCCAGCAGTTTAGGCAGGGCTCACGAGCAGTACTTC.

This clonotype was detected only once. The chain links TRBV11-2 to TRBJ2-7, with TRBD1 matching over 8 bases. The CDR3 covers 15 residues. V lost 3 bases and J lost 3; bases outside the gene matches: 7. Germline lookup yields CDR1 SGHAT and CDR2 FQNNGV. The CDR3 is CASSFGQGANYEQYV. The CDR3 DNA reads TGTGCCAGCAGCTTCGGCCAGGGGGCGAACTACGAGCAGTACGTC.

At least ten counts were recorded for this clonotype. The chain recombines TRBV5-1 with TRBJ2-3; a possible D gene is TRBD2 (6 bases). CDR1 is SGHRS and CDR2 is YFSETQ in the germline V gene. The CDR3 length is 16 residues. The ends were cut back, 8 bases at V and 2 bases at J, with 21 bases in the middle. The chain's CDR3 is CARDTPGTCITDTQYF. DNA of the CDR3: TGCGCCAGGGACACCCCCGGGACTTGTATCACAGATACGCAGTATTTT.

This sequence joins TRBV4-1 and TRBJ1-5; 8 nucleotides align to TRBD1. Per the germline V gene, CDR1 is MGHRA and CDR2 is YSYEKL. The CDR3 sequence is 15 residues long. V was pared by 6 bases and J by 6 bases, with 10 bases of the junction left unmatched. CDR3 sequence: CASRLSGTGSQPQHF. The CDR3 coding sequence is TGCGCCAGCAGGCTCTCAGGGACAGGTAGTCAGCCCCAGCATTTT.

This clonotype was recorded at least ten times. The V call is TRBV6-1, the J call TRBJ1-5, with 9 bases aligning to TRBD1. This CDR3 has 16 amino acids. Per germline, CDR1 MNHNS and CDR2 SASEGT. Losses at the gene ends were 3 bases for V and 5 bases for J; bases not matched to a gene: 8. CDR3 sequence reads: CASSEQPGQGYQPQHF. The CDR3 DNA reads TGTGCCAGCAGTGAGCAACCGGGACAGGGCTATCAGCCCCAGCATTTT.

This clonotype has at least ten counts. The chain has TRBV20-1 and TRBJ2-1, with D unresolved. Deletions cut 3 bases from V and 2 bases from J, with 8 bases between. CDR1 DFQATT and CDR2 SNEGSKA come from the germline V gene (reference sequence). CDR3 length: 13 amino acids. The CDR3 region is CSASRITYNEQFF. The CDR3, as DNA: TGCAGTGCTAGCAGAATAACCTACAATGAGCAGTTCTTC.

This clonotype has at least ten counts. This chain links TRBV5-1 with TRBJ2-3; 9 bases are shared with TRBD2. This CDR3 is built from 18 residues. The J segment lost 3 bases and the V segment lost 4 bases, leaving 15 bases of the junction unmatched. CDR1 and CDR2 (germline): SGHRS, YFSETQ. CDR3 bases: TGCGCCAGCAGCCTTCCTAGCGGGAAGGTCGTTTGGACAGATACGCAGTATTTT. As protein: CASSLPSGKVVWTDTQYF.

This clonotype was seen a few times. The junction does not match germline at one end; this may be a read error. The rearrangement uses TRBV7-8 and TRBJ2-2, with D possibly TRBD2 on 6 matching bases. Germline V gene data show CDR1 as SGHVS and CDR2 as FQNEAQ. This CDR3 region has 16 residues. The CDR3 spells CASTNGGLLAHGELLF. CDR3 DNA sequence: TGTGCCAGCACCAATGGGGGACTCCTAGCCCACGGGGAGCTGCTTTTT.

This clonotype was observed a few times. The rearrangement links TRBV19 to TRBJ2-3, with D possibly TRBD2 on 5 matching bases. This CDR3 contains 13 residues. From germline, CDR1 is LNHDA and CDR2 SQIVND (reference sequence). Trimming removed 6 bases at V and 2 bases at J, with 9 bases between. The DNA for the CDR3 is TGTGCCAGTAGGCGCGGGCTCACAGATACGCAGTATTTT. Amino acid sequence: CASRRGLTDTQYF.

This clonotype has at least ten counts. This chain uses TRBV6-1 with TRBJ1-2; TRBD1 aligns across 8 bases. Per germline, CDR1 MNHNS and CDR2 SASEGT. The CDR3 sequence is 15 residues long. V trimming: 6 bases; J trimming: 5 bases; junction bases outside the gene matches: 11. The CDR3 here is CASSRDLGTGYGYTF. In DNA form, the CDR3 reads TGTGCCAGCAGCAGAGACCTAGGGACAGGATATGGCTACACCTTC.

This clonotype was picked up many times. The chain combines TRBV5-1 with TRBJ2-7; 9 nucleotides match TRBD2. The CDR3 is 14 amino acids. Germline CDR1 reads SGHRS; CDR2 reads YFSETQ. J was trimmed by 6 bases and V by 0 bases; bases with no gene match: 4. CDR3 bases: TGCGCCAGCAGCTTGGGGGGACTAGCATCCGAGCAGTACTTC. Translation gives CASSLGGLASEQYF.